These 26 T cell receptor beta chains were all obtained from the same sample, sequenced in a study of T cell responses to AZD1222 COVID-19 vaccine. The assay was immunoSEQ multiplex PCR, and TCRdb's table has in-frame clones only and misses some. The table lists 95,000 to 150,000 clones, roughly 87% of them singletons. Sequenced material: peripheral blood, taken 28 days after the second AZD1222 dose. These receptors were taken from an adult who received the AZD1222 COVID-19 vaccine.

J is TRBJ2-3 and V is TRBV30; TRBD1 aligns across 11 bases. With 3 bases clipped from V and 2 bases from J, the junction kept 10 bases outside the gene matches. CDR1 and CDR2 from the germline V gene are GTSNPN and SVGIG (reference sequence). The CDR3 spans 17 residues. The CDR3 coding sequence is TGTGCCTGGAGCGGACAGGGGGCCCTCTCCGTCACAGATACGCAGTATTTT. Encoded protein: CAWSGQGALSVTDTQYF.

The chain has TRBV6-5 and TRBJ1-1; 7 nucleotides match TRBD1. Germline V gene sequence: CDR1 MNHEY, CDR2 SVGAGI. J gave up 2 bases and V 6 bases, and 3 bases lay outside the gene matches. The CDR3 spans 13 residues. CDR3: CASRGTENTEAFF. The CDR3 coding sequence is TGTGCCAGCAGGGGGACAGAAAACACTGAAGCTTTCTTT.

CDR3 bases: TGTGCCAGCAGCTTAGGGACGGGACAGGGTTATGGCTACACCTTC. Its protein is CASSLGTGQGYGYTF. The chain has TRBV7-9 and TRBJ1-2, with 9 bases matching TRBD1. From germline, CDR1 is SEHNR and CDR2 FQNEAQ (reference sequence). This CDR3 is 15 amino acids long. The V segment lost 1 base and the J segment 5 bases; nucleotides outside the gene matches: 5.

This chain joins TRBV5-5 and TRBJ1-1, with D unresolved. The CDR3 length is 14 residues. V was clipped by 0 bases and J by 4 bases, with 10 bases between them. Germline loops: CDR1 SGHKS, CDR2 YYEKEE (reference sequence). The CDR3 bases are TGTGCCAGCAGCTTGGTCCGGCAGGTCACTGAAGCTTTCTTT. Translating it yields CASSLVRQVTEAFF.

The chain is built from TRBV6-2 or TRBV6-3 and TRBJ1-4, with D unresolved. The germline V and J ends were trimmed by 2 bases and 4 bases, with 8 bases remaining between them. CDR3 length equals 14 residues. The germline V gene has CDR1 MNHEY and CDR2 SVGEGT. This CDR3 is CASSYGRDNEKLFF. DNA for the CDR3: TGTGCCAGCAGTTACGGACGAGATAATGAAAAACTGTTTTTT.

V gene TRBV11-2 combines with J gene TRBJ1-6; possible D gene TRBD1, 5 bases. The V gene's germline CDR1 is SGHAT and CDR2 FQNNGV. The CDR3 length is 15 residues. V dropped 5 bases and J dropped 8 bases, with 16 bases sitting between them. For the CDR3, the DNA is TGTGCCAGCAGCACTTGGGGGTGGGGCTATTCACCCCTCCACTTT. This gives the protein CASSTWGWGYSPLHF.

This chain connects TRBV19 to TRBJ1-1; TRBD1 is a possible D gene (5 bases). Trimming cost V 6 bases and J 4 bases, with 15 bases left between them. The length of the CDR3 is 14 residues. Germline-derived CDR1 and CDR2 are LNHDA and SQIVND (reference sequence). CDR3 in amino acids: CASSYSRVGTEAFF. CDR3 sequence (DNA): TGTGCCAGTAGCTACTCCAGGGTCGGCACTGAAGCTTTCTTT.

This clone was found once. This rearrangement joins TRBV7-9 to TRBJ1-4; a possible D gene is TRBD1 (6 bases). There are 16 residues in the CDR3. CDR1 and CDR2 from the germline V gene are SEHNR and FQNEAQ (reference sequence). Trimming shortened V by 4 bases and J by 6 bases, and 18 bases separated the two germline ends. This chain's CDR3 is CASSSSRGRGDEKLFF. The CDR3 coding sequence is TGTGCCAGCAGCTCGTCTCGGGGGCGCGGTGATGAAAAACTGTTTTTT. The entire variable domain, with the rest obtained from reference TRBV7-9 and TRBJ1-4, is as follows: DTGVSQNPRHKITKRGQNVTFRCDPISEHNRLYWYRQTLGQGPEFLTYFQNEAQLEKSRLLSDRFSAERPKGSFSTLEIQRTEQGDSAMYLCASSSSRGRGDEKLFFGSGTQLSVL.

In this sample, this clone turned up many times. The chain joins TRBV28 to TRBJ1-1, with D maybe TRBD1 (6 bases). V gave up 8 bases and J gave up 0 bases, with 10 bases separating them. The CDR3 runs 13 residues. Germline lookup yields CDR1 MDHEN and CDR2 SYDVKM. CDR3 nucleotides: TGTGCCAGCCTGGACAGCATGAACACTGAAGCTTTCTTT. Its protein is CASLDSMNTEAFF.

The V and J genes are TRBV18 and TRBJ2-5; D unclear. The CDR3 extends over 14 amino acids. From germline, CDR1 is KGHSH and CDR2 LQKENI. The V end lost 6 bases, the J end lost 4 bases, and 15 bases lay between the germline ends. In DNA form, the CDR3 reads TGTGCCAGCTCCCGTAAGACCGTCATAGAGACCCAGTACTTC. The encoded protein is CASSRKTVIETQYF. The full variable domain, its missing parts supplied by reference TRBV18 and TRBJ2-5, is NAGVMQNPRHLVRRRGQEARLRCSPMKGHSHVYWYRQLPEEGLKFMVYLQKENIIDESGMPKERFSAEFPKEGPSILRIQQVVRGDSAAYFCASSRKTVIETQYFGPGTRLLVL.

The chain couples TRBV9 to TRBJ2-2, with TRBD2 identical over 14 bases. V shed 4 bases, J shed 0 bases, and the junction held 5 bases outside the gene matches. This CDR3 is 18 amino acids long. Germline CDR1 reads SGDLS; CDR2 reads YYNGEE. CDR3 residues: CASSLRTSGGTNTGELFF. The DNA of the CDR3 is TGTGCCAGCAGCCTGCGGACTAGCGGGGGGACGAACACCGGGGAGCTGTTTTTT.

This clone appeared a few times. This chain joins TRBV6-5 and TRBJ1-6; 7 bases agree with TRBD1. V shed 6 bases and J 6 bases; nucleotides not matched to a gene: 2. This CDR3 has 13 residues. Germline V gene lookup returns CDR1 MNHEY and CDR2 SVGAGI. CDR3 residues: CASRGQFNSPLHF. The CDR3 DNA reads TGTGCCAGCAGGGGACAGTTTAATTCACCCCTCCACTTT.

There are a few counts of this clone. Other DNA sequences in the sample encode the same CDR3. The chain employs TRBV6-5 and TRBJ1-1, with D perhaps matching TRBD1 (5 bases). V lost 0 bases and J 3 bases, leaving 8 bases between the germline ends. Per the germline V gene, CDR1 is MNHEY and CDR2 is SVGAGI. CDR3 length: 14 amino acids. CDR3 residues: CASSYSIRDTEAFF. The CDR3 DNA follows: TGTGCCAGCAGTTACTCGATCAGGGACACTGAAGCTTTCTTT.

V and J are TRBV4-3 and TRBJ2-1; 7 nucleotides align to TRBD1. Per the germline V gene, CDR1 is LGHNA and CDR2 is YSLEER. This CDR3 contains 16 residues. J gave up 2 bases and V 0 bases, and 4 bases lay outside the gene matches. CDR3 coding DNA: TGCGCCAGCAGCCAAGACGGGACAGCCACCTACAATGAGCAGTTCTTC. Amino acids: CASSQDGTATYNEQFF.

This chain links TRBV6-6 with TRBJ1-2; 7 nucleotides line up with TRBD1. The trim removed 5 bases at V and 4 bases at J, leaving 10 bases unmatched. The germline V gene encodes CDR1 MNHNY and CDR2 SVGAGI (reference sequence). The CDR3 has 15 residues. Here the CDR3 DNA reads TGTGCCAGCAGTGGAACCGGGACAGCGAGCTATGGCTACACCTTC. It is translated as CASSGTGTASYGYTF.

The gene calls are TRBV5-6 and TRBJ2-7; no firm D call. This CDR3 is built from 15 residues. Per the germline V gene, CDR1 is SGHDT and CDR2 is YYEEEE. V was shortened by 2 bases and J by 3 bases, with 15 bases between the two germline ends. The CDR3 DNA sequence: TGTGCCAGCAGCTTACAGCCGGGTTCCTACTACGAGCAGTACTTC. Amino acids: CASSLQPGSYYEQYF.

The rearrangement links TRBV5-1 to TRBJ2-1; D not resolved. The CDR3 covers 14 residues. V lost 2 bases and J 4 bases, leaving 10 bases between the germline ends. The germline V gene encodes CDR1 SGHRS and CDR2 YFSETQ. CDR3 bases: TGCGCCAGCAGCTTCCCAGGCATTTACAATGAGCAGTTCTTC. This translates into CASSFPGIYNEQFF.

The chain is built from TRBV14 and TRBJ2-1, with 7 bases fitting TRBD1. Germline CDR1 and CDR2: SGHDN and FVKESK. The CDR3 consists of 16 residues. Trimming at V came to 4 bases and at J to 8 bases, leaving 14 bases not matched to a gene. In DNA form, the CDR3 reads TGTGCCAGCAGCCCCACCGGGGCAGGGGGATGGGATGAGCAGTTCTTC. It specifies CASSPTGAGGWDEQFF.

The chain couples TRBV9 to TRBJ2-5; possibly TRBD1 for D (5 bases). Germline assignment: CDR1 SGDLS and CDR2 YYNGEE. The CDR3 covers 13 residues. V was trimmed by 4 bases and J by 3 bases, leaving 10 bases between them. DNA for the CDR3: TGTGCCAGCAGCACCCAGGGTAAAGAGACCCAGTACTTC. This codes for CASSTQGKETQYF.

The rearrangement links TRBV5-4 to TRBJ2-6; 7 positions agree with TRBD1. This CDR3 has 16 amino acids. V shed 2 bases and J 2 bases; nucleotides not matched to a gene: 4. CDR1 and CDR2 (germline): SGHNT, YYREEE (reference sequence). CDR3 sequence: CASSLRQGAGANVLTF. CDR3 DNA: TGTGCCAGCAGCTTAAGACAGGGAGCTGGGGCCAACGTCCTGACTTTC.

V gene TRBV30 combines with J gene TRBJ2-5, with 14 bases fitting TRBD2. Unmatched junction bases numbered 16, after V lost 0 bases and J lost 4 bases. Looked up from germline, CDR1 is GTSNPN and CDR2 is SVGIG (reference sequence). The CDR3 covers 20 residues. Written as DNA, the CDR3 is TGTGCCTGGAGTGTACCTCGCCTGGGACTAGCGGGGGAAAGGAGAGAGACCCAGTACTTC. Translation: CAWSVPRLGLAGERRETQYF.

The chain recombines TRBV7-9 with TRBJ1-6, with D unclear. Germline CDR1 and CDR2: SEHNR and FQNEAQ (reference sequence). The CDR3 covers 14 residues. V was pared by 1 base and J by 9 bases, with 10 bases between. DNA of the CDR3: TGTGCCAGCAGCTTAGGACTCTACGGTTCACCCCTCCACTTT. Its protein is CASSLGLYGSPLHF.

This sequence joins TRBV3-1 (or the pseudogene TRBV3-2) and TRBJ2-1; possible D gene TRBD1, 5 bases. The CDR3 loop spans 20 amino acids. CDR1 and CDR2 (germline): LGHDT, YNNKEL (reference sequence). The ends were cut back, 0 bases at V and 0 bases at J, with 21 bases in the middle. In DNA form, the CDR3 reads TGTGCCAGCAGCCAAGAATTTAAGGGGCCTGGTTTTAGCTCCTACAATGAGCAGTTCTTC. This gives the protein CASSQEFKGPGFSSYNEQFF.

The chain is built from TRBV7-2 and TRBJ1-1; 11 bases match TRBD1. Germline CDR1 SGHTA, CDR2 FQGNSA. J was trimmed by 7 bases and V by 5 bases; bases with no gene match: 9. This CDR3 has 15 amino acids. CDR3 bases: TGTGCCAGCAGCCCAAGGACAGGGGGCCTACATGAAGCTTTCTTT. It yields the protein CASSPRTGGLHEAFF.

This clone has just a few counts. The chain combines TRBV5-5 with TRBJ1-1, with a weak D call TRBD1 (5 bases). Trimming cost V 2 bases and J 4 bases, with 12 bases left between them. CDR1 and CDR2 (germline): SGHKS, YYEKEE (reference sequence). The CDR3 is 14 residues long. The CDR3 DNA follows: TGTGCCAGCAGCTTTAGAGGGGCCAGCACTGAAGCTTTCTTT. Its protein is CASSFRGASTEAFF.

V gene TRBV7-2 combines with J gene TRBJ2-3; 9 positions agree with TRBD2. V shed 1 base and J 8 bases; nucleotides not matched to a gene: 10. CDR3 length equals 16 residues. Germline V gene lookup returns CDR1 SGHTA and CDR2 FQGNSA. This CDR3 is CASSLGSSGVHGTQYF. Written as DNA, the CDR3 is TGTGCCAGCAGCTTAGGGTCTAGCGGGGTGCATGGTACGCAGTATTTT.